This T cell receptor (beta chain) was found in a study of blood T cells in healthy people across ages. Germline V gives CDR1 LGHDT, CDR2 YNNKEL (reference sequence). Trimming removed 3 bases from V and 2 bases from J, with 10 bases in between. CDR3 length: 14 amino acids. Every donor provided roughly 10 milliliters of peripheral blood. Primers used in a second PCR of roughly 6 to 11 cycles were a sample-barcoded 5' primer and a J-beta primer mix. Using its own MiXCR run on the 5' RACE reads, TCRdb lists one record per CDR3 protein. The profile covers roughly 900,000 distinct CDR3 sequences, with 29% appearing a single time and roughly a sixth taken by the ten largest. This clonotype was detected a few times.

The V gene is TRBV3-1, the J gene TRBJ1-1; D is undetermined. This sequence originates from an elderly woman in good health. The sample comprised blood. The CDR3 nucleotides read TGTGCCAGCAGCCAGGCGACTCCAAACACTGAAGCTTTCTTT. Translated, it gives CASSQATPNTEAFF.